This T cell receptor (beta chain) was sequenced in a study of cytomegalovirus exposure and HLA in healthy donors. Vbeta (60) and Jbeta (13) primers were used in the PCR. Original processing methods: As a later analysis found, there were about 80 million unique TCR beta chains, of which roughly 11 million were shared. Repertoires were generated with immunoSEQ multiplex PCR, while TCRdb's copy carries only in-frame clones and drops some. V and J calls and clone size follow that table, whereas D and trimming were derived from the DNA. The table records approximately 190,000 clones, 80% to 85% of them present only once. Of note for this clone: Its antigen is not known.

The CDR3 has 14 amino acids. Germline loops: CDR1 MNHEY, CDR2 SMNVEV (reference sequence). Trimming took 5 bases from V and 3 from J, leaving 14 bases between them. Study observations and caveats: Roughly uniform depth of sequencing across donors was assumed in presence/absence analyses. As a later analysis showed, a missense DCLRE1C variant was linked to trimming of TCR beta V- and J-genes. Altogether, 170 or so TCR beta chains were recorded as cytomegalovirus-associated.

The TCR originated in a woman younger than 35 in good health and CMV-seronegative. The V call is TRBV27, the J call TRBJ2-7; the D gene is possibly TRBD1 (6 bases). The specimen was PBMCs. CDR3 residues: CASSGQQNHYEQYF. The CDR3 DNA is TGTGCCAGCAGTGGACAGCAAAACCACTACGAGCAGTACTTC.